The T cell receptor beta chain described here comes from a study of shared clonotypes between healthy human individuals. Measured with immunoSEQ multiplex PCR; TCRdb has only the in-frame clones, and not every one. This table holds 600,000 to 750,000 clones, 90% found once. CDR3 length: 14 residues. Per the germline V gene, CDR1 is MNHEY and CDR2 is SMNVEV (reference sequence). The germline V and J ends were trimmed by 3 bases and 3 bases, with 11 bases remaining between them. The sequenced material came from memory CD8+ T cells from PBMCs. As for subset: CD45RO+ cells pooled with CCR7-negative TemRA cells. This receptor was identified in a man between 18 and 35 years old in good health. Some clones in this sample may be carry-over from other donors' samples. The chain uses TRBV27 and TRBJ1-2, with D unclear. The DNA for the CDR3 is TGTGCCAGCAGTTTTGGAGGGTCTTACTATGGCTACACCTTC. Amino acids: CASSFGGSYYGYTF.